Listed below are T cell receptor beta chains from one sample, sequenced in a study of T-cell reconstitution after alpha-beta-depleted transplantation in children. TCRdb processed the PCR reads anew with MiXCR; each CDR3 protein has one entry. The sample consists of some 50,000 distinct CDR3 sequences, about 9% of them appearing once. The sequencing here drew on PBMCs, mostly from graft donor cells, taken 60 days after TCRalphabeta/CD19-depleted stem cell transplant. Every receptor here comes from a male patient under 10 years old who had a stem cell transplant for chronic granulomatous disease, so the T cells may come from the graft donor. The CDR3 runs from the conserved cysteine through the conserved F or W. A D gene is named only where the DNA matches it firmly. Clone size, where shown, is once, few, many, or a class for clones that have expanded.

j_call clone_size cdr3_length v_call d_call cdr3_nt cdr3_aa
TRBJ1-5 many 15 TRBV11-2 . TGTGCCAGCAGCTTAGGGACAACAAGCAATCAGCCCCAGCATTTT CASSLGTTSNQPQHF
TRBJ2-3 many 15 TRBV5-1 . TGCGCCAGCGCCATCCAAGAGGTTGGCACAGATACGCAGTATTTT CASAIQEVGTDTQYF
TRBJ2-7 many 14 TRBV20-1 TRBD2 TGCAGTGCTAGAGAGGCGCGGGAGCAGAACGAGCAGTACTTC CSAREAREQNEQYF
TRBJ2-3 . 16 TRBV20-1 TRBD2 TGCAGTGCCAGAGGCGCGGCTAGCGGGAGAGCAGATACGCAGTATTTT CSARGAASGRADTQYF
TRBJ2-4 many 13 TRBV5-6 . TGTGCCAGCAGCCTTCCGGGCCTCAAACTTCAGTACTTC CASSLPGLKLQYF
TRBJ2-5 many 15 TRBV9 . TGTGCCAGCAGCGTAGGGGACTCCAATCAAGAGACCCAGTACTTC CASSVGDSNQETQYF
TRBJ2-3 many 15 TRBV29-1 TRBD1 TGCAGCGTCCGAACCGGGACAGGGGGCGCGGATACGCAGTATTTT CSVRTGTGGADTQYF
TRBJ1-4 many 15 TRBV9 . TGTGCCAGCAGCCCAGGACTCGCAACTAATGAAAAACTGTTTTTT CASSPGLATNEKLFF
TRBJ2-3 many 14 TRBV29-1 TRBD1 TGCAGCGTTGTCACAGGGGGTTGGACAGATACGCAGTATTTT CSVVTGGWTDTQYF
TRBJ2-7 many 14 TRBV20-1 TRBD2 TGCAGTGCTAGTGTTGCTAGCGGGAGTAGTGAGCAGTACTTC CSASVASGSSEQYF
TRBJ1-2 many 14 TRBV6-2/TRBV6-3 . TGTGCCAGCAGCTCCCCGGGAACTAACTATGGCTACACCTTC CASSSPGTNYGYTF
TRBJ2-7 . 14 TRBV20-1 . TGCAGTGCTAGAGAAGTCGGAGACGCGGGCGAGCAGTACTTC CSAREVGDAGEQYF
TRBJ2-1 many 15 TRBV20-1 . TGCAGTGCTAGTCCCGGACTATTACAATACAATGAGCAGTTCTTC CSASPGLLQYNEQFF
TRBJ2-3 many 17 TRBV12-3/TRBV12-4 . TGTGCCAGCAGTCTCCGAACCGGGACTGGACACACAGATACGCAGTATTTT CASSLRTGTGHTDTQYF
TRBJ2-3 many 17 TRBV7-2 TRBD2 TGTGCCAGCAGCTTAGGAGCGGGAGGCGAGGGCACAGATACGCAGTATTTT CASSLGAGGEGTDTQYF
TRBJ2-7 many 14 TRBV18 TRBD2 TGTGCCAGCTCACGGACTAGCGACATTATCGAGCAGTACTTC CASSRTSDIIEQYF
TRBJ2-5 many 16 TRBV7-9 TRBD2 TGTGCCAGCAGCTACCGACCCCGGGAGGCACAAGAGACCCAGTACTTC CASSYRPREAQETQYF
TRBJ2-7 many 14 TRBV27 TRBD1 TGTGCCAGCAGTTCTACAGGGGGCTTCAACGAGCAGTACTTC CASSSTGGFNEQYF
TRBJ2-3 few 11 TRBV11-2 . TGTGCCAGCAGGACCGCAGATACGCAGTATTTT CASRTADTQYF
TRBJ1-2 few 12 TRBV20-1 . TGCAGTGCTGCCCGGGGGGAGGATGGCTACACCTTC CSAARGEDGYTF
TRBJ2-7 many 15 TRBV7-9 TRBD1 TGTGCCAGCAGCTCCGAAGGACAGGGACCCTACGAGCAGTACTTC CASSSEGQGPYEQYF
TRBJ2-7 many 14 TRBV20-1 TRBD1 TGCAGTGCCATAGACAGGGGAATCGCCTACGAGCAGTACTTC CSAIDRGIAYEQYF
TRBJ2-7 many 18 TRBV27 TRBD2 TGTGCCAGCAGTTTATTTTTCGGAGGGACTAGCTCTCGGTACGAGCAGTACTTC CASSLFFGGTSSRYEQYF
TRBJ2-1 many 14 TRBV20-1 TRBD2 TGCAGTGCTAGGGGGGGGACTAGCCGGGATGAGCAGTTCTTC CSARGGTSRDEQFF
TRBJ2-3 . 17 TRBV4-2 . TGTGCCAGCAGCCACGAATTAACCCACCGGTGGGGAGATACGCAGTATTTT CASSHELTHRWGDTQYF
TRBJ2-5 many 16 TRBV12-3/TRBV12-4 . TGTGCCAGCAGTTTAGGGATGTGGCAGGGTCGAGAGACCCAGTACTTC CASSLGMWQGRETQYF
TRBJ2-7 many 14 TRBV10-3 . TGTGCCATCAGCCCCGGGACCGGATCCTACGAGCAGTACTTC CAISPGTGSYEQYF
TRBJ1-1 many 15 TRBV18 . TGTGCCAGCTCACCAGCACAGAGGGCGAACACTGAAGCTTTCTTT CASSPAQRANTEAFF
TRBJ2-1 many 16 TRBV7-2 TRBD2 TGTGCCAGCAGCTTTTACGGAGGTAGCGGGAGGTATGAGCAGTTCTTC CASSFYGGSGRYEQFF
TRBJ2-3 many 15 TRBV6-2/TRBV6-3 TRBD1 TGTGCCAGCAGTTACCGGACAGGTCGAGCAGATACGCAGTATTTT CASSYRTGRADTQYF
TRBJ2-3 many 19 TRBV11-2 TRBD2 TGTGCCAGCAGCTCAACGGAGCTAGCGGGAGCTTTGAGCACAGATACGCAGTATTTT CASSSTELAGALSTDTQYF
TRBJ1-2 many 13 TRBV27 . TGTGCCAGCAGTTGGGGCAGCGACTATGGCTACACCTTC CASSWGSDYGYTF
TRBJ2-7 many 12 TRBV20-1 . TGCAGTGCTAAGGGAAGTGTGTACGAGCAGTACTTC CSAKGSVYEQYF
TRBJ2-7 many 13 TRBV10-2 . TGCGCCAGCCAACCCGGGACAAACTACGAGCAGTACTTC CASQPGTNYEQYF
TRBJ2-7 many 13 TRBV5-1 . TGCGCCAGCAGCGTAGGACCGTCCTACGAGCAGTACTTC CASSVGPSYEQYF
TRBJ2-7 few 13 TRBV28 . TGTGCCAGCAGTATCGCCCGGACGGGTGGGCAGTACTTC CASSIARTGGQYF
TRBJ2-1 . 17 TRBV20-1 TRBD2 TGCAGTGCTAGAGGCCCGGTCCAAGCGGGAGGGCAGGATGAGCAGTTCTTC CSARGPVQAGGQDEQFF
TRBJ2-7 many 13 TRBV2 . TGTGCCAGCAGTGCGAGGGGGGCGGGCGAGCAGTACTTC CASSARGAGEQYF
TRBJ2-7 . 15 TRBV7-2 . TGTGCCAGCAGCTTGGGTTCCGCAAGCTCCTACGAGCAGTACTTC CASSLGSASSYEQYF
TRBJ1-4 many 16 TRBV7-9 . TGTGCCAGCAGCCCAGGGACCCTCGCGGCTAATGAAAAACTGTTTTTT CASSPGTLAANEKLFF
TRBJ2-3 many 14 TRBV3-1 TRBD2 TGTGCCAGCAGCCCGGGACTAGGAACAGATACGCAGTATTTT CASSPGLGTDTQYF
TRBJ2-3 many 15 TRBV9 . TGTGCCAGCAGCGTAGACCAGCGGTCCACAGATACGCAGTATTTT CASSVDQRSTDTQYF
TRBJ1-2 . 14 TRBV5-1 TRBD1 TGCGCCAGCAGTTCCGGGACAGGGGCCTATGGCTACACCTTC CASSSGTGAYGYTF
TRBJ1-2 many 14 TRBV6-5 TRBD1 TGTGCCAGCAGTTACGATTGGACAGGCTATGGCTACACCTTC CASSYDWTGYGYTF
TRBJ2-6 . 18 TRBV18 . TGTGCCAGCTCACCAATTGACCAACCCCCCTCTGGGGCCAACGTCCTGACTTTC CASSPIDQPPSGANVLTF
TRBJ2-7 once 13 TRBV5-2 . TGTGCCAGGGGCCCGGGGCGCCTCTACGAGCAGTACTTC CARGPGRLYEQYF
TRBJ2-7 many 16 TRBV7-8 . TGTGCCAGCAGCTTAGGGACCACAGGGATGAGGTACGAGCAGTACTTC CASSLGTTGMRYEQYF
TRBJ2-7 many 13 TRBV20-1 . TGCAGTGCTAGAGGTCCAGAGCCTTACGAGCAGTACTTC CSARGPEPYEQYF
TRBJ2-3 many 15 TRBV11-2 . TGTGCCAGCAGCTACGGGAGAGGATGGGCAGATACGCAGTATTTT CASSYGRGWADTQYF
TRBJ1-2 few 14 TRBV7-9 . TGTGCCAGCAGCCCTATGGGGAGCAGGAATGGCTACACCTTC CASSPMGSRNGYTF
TRBJ2-3 many 14 TRBV20-1 TRBD2 TGCAGTGCCGTCGGACTAGCGGGAGGGGGTACGCAGTATTTT CSAVGLAGGGTQYF